These T cell receptor beta chains were read from a single sample in a study of cytomegalovirus exposure and HLA in healthy donors. Assay used: immunoSEQ multiplex PCR; TCRdb lists only in-frame clones, some missing. The data hold some 180,000 clones, with 77% observed a single time. Material for sequencing was PBMCs. These receptor sequences come from a woman in her sixties or seventies in good health and CMV-seropositive. Both conserved end residues are part of each CDR3. Each record gives: V gene, J gene, D gene, clone size, CDR3 protein, CDR3 DNA. D genes are given only for firm matches. The listing skips clone size in some rows; elsewhere it reads once, few, many or a size class.

V: TRBV4-2
J: TRBJ1-1
D: NA
size: NA
CDR3: CASSQDPGSEAFF
DNA: TGTGCCAGCAGCCAAGATCCCGGTTCCGAAGCTTTCTTT

V: TRBV2
J: TRBJ1-5
D: NA
size: NA
CDR3: CASSPNSDQPQHF
DNA: TGTGCCAGCAGCCCCAACAGTGATCAGCCCCAGCATTTT

V: TRBV19
J: TRBJ1-3
D: NA
size: NA
CDR3: CASSIRSVSSGNTIYF
DNA: TGTGCCAGTAGTATACGATCGGTGAGCTCTGGAAACACCATATATTTT

V: TRBV5-4
J: TRBJ2-7
D: TRBD2
size: NA
CDR3: CASSSSGGRSYEQYF
DNA: TGTGCCAGCAGCAGTAGCGGGGGGCGTTCCTACGAGCAGTACTTC

V: TRBV13
J: TRBJ2-5
D: TRBD2
size: NA
CDR3: CASREGRGGYQETQYF
DNA: TGTGCCTCAAGGGAGGGGCGGGGGGGCTACCAAGAGACCCAGTACTTC

V: TRBV5-4
J: TRBJ1-6
D: NA
size: NA
CDR3: CASSSGGAGSPLHF
DNA: TGTGCCAGCAGCTCTGGGGGCGCGGGTTCACCCCTCCACTTT

V: TRBV11-2
J: TRBJ2-1
D: NA
size: NA
CDR3: CASSLDQAGFYNEQFF
DNA: TGTGCCAGCAGCTTAGATCAGGCAGGGTTCTACAATGAGCAGTTCTTC

V: TRBV4-2
J: TRBJ2-3
D: NA
size: NA
CDR3: CASSKPGGAGGFVDTQYF
DNA: TGTGCCAGCAGCAAGCCCGGCGGGGCAGGGGGATTCGTAGATACGCAGTATTTT

V: TRBV7-2
J: TRBJ2-3
D: TRBD2
size: NA
CDR3: CASSSAGTSGSGTSTDTQYF
DNA: TGTGCCAGCAGCTCAGCCGGGACTAGCGGGAGCGGGACTAGCACAGATACGCAGTATTTT

V: TRBV27
J: TRBJ2-7
D: TRBD1
size: NA
CDR3: CASSTRDRGLHEQYF
DNA: TGTGCCAGCAGTACCCGGGACAGGGGGCTCCACGAGCAGTACTTC

V: TRBV7-3
J: TRBJ1-1
D: NA
size: NA
CDR3: CASSLRGSGLNTEAFF
DNA: TGTGCCAGCAGCTTAAGAGGGTCTGGGCTGAACACTGAAGCTTTCTTT

V: TRBV28
J: TRBJ1-5
D: NA
size: few
CDR3: CASSLHRVSNQPQHF
DNA: TGTGCCAGCAGTTTACACAGGGTAAGCAATCAGCCCCAGCATTTT

V: TRBV27
J: TRBJ2-7
D: NA
size: NA
CDR3: CASSHTLGREQYF
DNA: TGTGCCAGCAGTCACACCCTGGGGAGGGAGCAGTACTTC

V: TRBV30
J: TRBJ1-2
D: NA
size: once
CDR3: CAWSVGLLTNYGYTF
DNA: TGTGCCTGGAGTGTAGGACTCCTTACTAACTATGGCTACACCTTC

V: TRBV29-1
J: TRBJ2-1
D: NA
size: NA
CDR3: CSVLSRWAGGEQFF
DNA: TGCAGCGTTCTCTCTCGGTGGGCGGGTGGGGAGCAGTTCTTC

V: TRBV19
J: TRBJ2-2
D: NA
size: few
CDR3: CASSIGYRGGNTGELFF
DNA: TGTGCCAGTAGTATAGGATACAGGGGGGGGAACACCGGGGAGCTGTTTTTT

V: TRBV5-1
J: TRBJ2-3
D: NA
size: NA
CDR3: CASSLGLAQVGDTQYF
DNA: TGCGCCAGCAGCTTGGGGCTAGCCCAAGTGGGGGATACGCAGTATTTT

V: TRBV28
J: TRBJ2-1
D: NA
size: NA
CDR3: CASSFFPTTLNEQFF
DNA: TGTGCCAGCAGTTTTTTTCCCACTACCCTCAATGAGCAGTTCTTC

V: TRBV28
J: TRBJ2-1
D: NA
size: NA
CDR3: CASSPSGSFDEQFF
DNA: TGTGCCAGCAGCCCTTCGGGTAGTTTCGATGAGCAGTTCTTC

V: TRBV5-1
J: TRBJ2-1
D: TRBD2
size: NA
CDR3: CASSPGTSGEQFF
DNA: TGCGCCAGCAGCCCCGGGACTAGCGGGGAGCAGTTCTTC

V: TRBV18
J: TRBJ1-3
D: TRBD1
size: once
CDR3: CASSPTGQGSGNTIYF
DNA: TGTGCCAGCTCACCAACGGGACAGGGTAGTGGAAACACCATATATTTT

V: TRBV5-1
J: TRBJ1-1
D: NA
size: few
CDR3: CASSPNYLANTEAFF
DNA: TGCGCCAGCAGCCCCAACTATTTGGCAAACACTGAAGCTTTCTTT

V: TRBV27
J: TRBJ1-2
D: TRBD1
size: NA
CDR3: CASSPGQGIGYTF
DNA: TGTGCCAGCAGTCCGGGACAGGGGATTGGCTACACCTTC

V: TRBV6-1
J: TRBJ2-3
D: TRBD1
size: NA
CDR3: CASASRGYTDTQYF
DNA: TGTGCCAGCGCCTCCAGGGGGTACACAGATACGCAGTATTTT

V: TRBV7-3
J: TRBJ2-2
D: NA
size: NA
CDR3: CASSLMGAGVSGELFF
DNA: TGTGCCAGCAGCTTAATGGGGGCGGGAGTTTCCGGGGAGCTGTTTTTT